These 27 T cell receptor beta chains were sequenced from one sample in a study of blood T cell repertoires in COVID-19. Method: immunoSEQ multiplex PCR; TCRdb's copy keeps in-frame clones and lacks some. The sample has around 250,000 clones, around nine tenths seen once. Sequencing input: peripheral blood. These receptor sequences come from a man aged 35 to 55 with active or convalescent COVID-19.

The chain employs TRBV19 and TRBJ2-6; D is uncertain. V was cut by 2 bases and J by 0 bases, with 14 bases left in between. The CDR3 runs to 18 residues. The germline CDR1 and CDR2 sequences are LNHDA and SQIVND (reference sequence). CDR3 in amino acids: CASSIHGSPNSGANVLTF. For the CDR3, the DNA is TGTGCCAGTAGTATACATGGCAGTCCGAACTCTGGGGCCAACGTCCTGACTTTC.

The rearrangement joins TRBV19 to TRBJ2-1; 8 positions agree with TRBD2. The V segment lost 3 bases and the J segment 3 bases; nucleotides outside the gene matches: 4. This CDR3 has 15 amino acids. Germline assignment: CDR1 LNHDA and CDR2 SQIVND (reference sequence). The CDR3 sequence: CASSMGAGVYNEQFF. CDR3 coding DNA: TGTGCCAGTAGTATGGGAGCGGGAGTCTACAATGAGCAGTTCTTC.

This sequence joins TRBV6-5 and TRBJ1-2; tentatively, D is TRBD1 (5 bases). Trimming removed 6 bases from V and 7 bases from J, with 15 bases in between. The CDR3 contains 13 residues. In germline, CDR1 is MNHEY, CDR2 SVGAGI. CDR3 coding DNA: TGTGCCAGCAGGGCGGGGGTAGGTGCTGGCTACACCTTC. This sequence encodes CASRAGVGAGYTF.

This chain links TRBV11-2 with TRBJ1-2; 9 positions agree with TRBD1. V shed 4 bases and J 4 bases; nucleotides not matched to a gene: 16. CDR1 and CDR2 (germline): SGHAT, FQNNGV. CDR3 length equals 18 residues. In DNA form, the CDR3 reads TGTGCCAGCAGCTCGCCCACAGGAACAGGGGGCAAAGGCTATGGCTACACCTTC. Its protein is CASSSPTGTGGKGYGYTF.

CDR3: CASSFLAGDTQYF. The CDR3 coding sequence is TGTGCCAGCAGCTTCCTAGCGGGAGATACGCAGTATTTT. The V and J genes are TRBV7-3 and TRBJ2-3, with 8 nucleotides matching TRBD2. Germline CDR1 is SGHTA and CDR2 is FQGTGA. The CDR3 consists of 13 residues. V gave up 3 bases and J gave up 5 bases; unmatched junction bases: 1.

The V and J genes are TRBV11-3 and TRBJ2-7; weak D call: TRBD2 (5 bases). Germline V gives CDR1 SGHNT, CDR2 YENEEA. The CDR3 spans 13 residues. The V gene lost 4 bases and the J gene lost 4 bases, with 11 bases spanning the gap. In DNA form, the CDR3 reads TGTGCCAGCAGCTGGGAAAAGCGGTACGAGCAGTACTTC. This sequence encodes CASSWEKRYEQYF. Looking up the rest from reference TRBV11-3 and TRBJ2-7 gives the full variable domain: EAGVVQSPRYKIIEKKQPVAFWCNPISGHNTLYWYLQNLGQGPELLIRYENEEAVDDSQLPKDRFSAERLKGVDSTLKIQPAELGDSAVYLCASSWEKRYEQYFGPGTRLTVT.

This clone was seen a few times. The chain links TRBV11-3 to TRBJ1-3, with 8 bases fitting TRBD1. Trimming took 3 bases from V and 2 from J; bases not matched to a gene: 3. CDR3 size: 15 residues. Per germline, CDR1 SGHNT and CDR2 YENEEA. The DNA of the CDR3 is TGTGCCAGCAGCTTCTCGACAGGGGCTGGAAACACCATATATTTT. Translation: CASSFSTGAGNTIYF. Drawing the rest from reference TRBV11-3 and TRBJ1-3, the complete variable domain is EAGVVQSPRYKIIEKKQPVAFWCNPISGHNTLYWYLQNLGQGPELLIRYENEEAVDDSQLPKDRFSAERLKGVDSTLKIQPAELGDSAVYLCASSFSTGAGNTIYFGEGSWLTVV.

This clone was seen once. V gene TRBV19 combines with J gene TRBJ1-1, with 7 bases identical to TRBD1. The CDR3 runs 15 residues. Losses at the gene ends were 5 bases for V and 0 bases for J; bases not matched to a gene: 6. Looked up from germline, CDR1 is LNHDA and CDR2 is SQIVND (reference sequence). The CDR3 sequence is CASSRQGGLNTEAFF. As DNA, the CDR3 is TGTGCCAGTAGTCGACAGGGAGGTTTGAACACTGAAGCTTTCTTT.

This chain connects TRBV24-1 to TRBJ2-2; 10 positions match TRBD2. This CDR3 has 19 amino acids. The germline V gene encodes CDR1 KGHDR and CDR2 SFDVKD. The V and J ends lost 9 bases and 4 bases, in that order; junction bases with no gene match: 19. The DNA of the CDR3 is TGTGCCACCCTGCTCCGGAAGGGTAGCGGGGGGAAGATCACCGGGGAGCTGTTTTTT. It encodes CATLLRKGSGGKITGELFF.

CDR3 nucleotide sequence: TGTGCCTGGACGAGGGATGCCTACAATGAGCAGTTCTTC. It yields the protein CAWTRDAYNEQFF. The gene calls are TRBV30 and TRBJ2-1, with D possibly TRBD2 on 5 matching bases. The V end lost 4 bases, the J end lost 2 bases, and 9 bases lay between the germline ends. Germline CDR1 is GTSNPN and CDR2 is SVGIG (reference sequence). This CDR3 contains 13 residues.

This clone appeared a single time. The chain carries TRBV19 and TRBJ2-1, with D possibly being TRBD2 (6 bases). Germline V gene data show CDR1 as LNHDA and CDR2 as SQIVND (reference sequence). The CDR3 covers 16 residues. Trimming removed 6 bases from V and 5 bases from J, with 20 bases in between. CDR3 residues: CASRPEVRGLNNEQFF. The CDR3 DNA is TGTGCCAGTAGACCCGAAGTACGGGGACTCAACAATGAGCAGTTCTTC.

In this sample, this clone turned up a few times. The CDR3 protein is CASSILGWGRGDTEAFF. In DNA form, the CDR3 reads TGTGCCAGTAGTATATTGGGGTGGGGCCGCGGGGACACTGAAGCTTTCTTT. The rearrangement uses TRBV19 and TRBJ1-1; a weak D match, TRBD1 (5 bases). Trimming took off 2 bases at V and 3 bases at J, with 19 bases between the two ends. CDR1 is LNHDA, CDR2 SQIVND, per germline (reference sequence). This CDR3 contains 17 residues.

J is TRBJ1-1 and V is TRBV6-5; 7 bases align to TRBD1. Losses at the gene ends were 4 bases for V and 2 bases for J; bases not matched to a gene: 7. The CDR3 extends over 15 amino acids. Germline CDR1 and CDR2: MNHEY and SVGAGI. CDR3 sequence (DNA): TGTGCCAGCAGTTCCCGGGACAGACCTAACACTGAAGCTTTCTTT. It specifies CASSSRDRPNTEAFF.

The CDR3 loop reads CASSYQVEQTQYF. The CDR3 DNA is TGCGCCAGCAGCTATCAAGTGGAGCAGACCCAGTACTTC. The rearrangement uses TRBV5-1 and TRBJ2-5; D is unclear. The CDR3 contains 13 residues. CDR1 is SGHRS, CDR2 YFSETQ, per germline. V gave up 3 bases and J gave up 6 bases, with 12 bases separating them.

The V and J genes are TRBV6-1 and TRBJ2-7, with D perhaps matching TRBD1 (7 bases). There are 16 residues in the CDR3. Germline CDR1 MNHNS, CDR2 SASEGT. V was cut by 2 bases and J by 3 bases, with 17 bases left in between. The CDR3 region has the DNA TGTGCCAGCAGTGAAATAGGCGGGACAGTATTCTACGAGCAGTACTTC. Its translation is CASSEIGGTVFYEQYF.

J is TRBJ2-1 and V is TRBV7-9; TRBD2 is a possible D gene (5 bases). The V gene lost 5 bases and the J gene lost 7 bases, with 9 bases spanning the gap. There are 12 residues in the CDR3. CDR1 and CDR2 (germline): SEHNR, FQNEAQ (reference sequence). CDR3: CASSPTRNEQFF. In nucleotides, the CDR3 is TGTGCCAGCAGCCCAACTAGAAATGAGCAGTTCTTC.

This chain links TRBV5-1 with TRBJ1-1; D remains ambiguous. The CDR3 totals 14 residues. V lost 0 bases and J lost 0, with 6 bases in between. CDR1 is SGHRS, CDR2 YFSETQ, per germline. CDR3 nucleotides: TGCGCCAGCAGCTTGGACAGTTTGAACACTGAAGCTTTCTTT. This translates into CASSLDSLNTEAFF.

The V and J genes are TRBV15 and TRBJ2-1; possibly TRBD2 for D (6 bases). There are 14 residues in the CDR3. Germline V gene data show CDR1 as LNHNV and CDR2 as YYDKDF (reference sequence). Trimming pared 8 bases from V and 5 bases from J, leaving 16 bases between. CDR3 amino acids: CATRMGTGNNEQFF. CDR3 in DNA: TGTGCCACCCGCATGGGGACTGGAAACAATGAGCAGTTCTTC.

This clone occurred once. The chain has TRBV14 and TRBJ1-3; no clear D. Per the germline V gene, CDR1 is SGHDN and CDR2 is FVKESK. The CDR3 is 13 amino acids. Trimming cost V 8 bases and J 4 bases, with 12 bases left between them. CDR3 sequence: CASGGLGGNTIYF. CDR3 in DNA: TGTGCCAGCGGCGGGTTGGGAGGAAACACCATATATTTT. The variable domain in full, completed from reference TRBV14 and TRBJ1-3, reads EAGVTQFPSHSVIEKGQTVTLRCDPISGHDNLYWYRRVMGKEIKFLLHFVKESKQDESGMPNNRFLAERTGGTYSTLKVQPAELEDSGVYFCASGGLGGNTIYFGEGSWLTVV.

The chain joins TRBV3-1 (or the pseudogene TRBV3-2) to TRBJ1-3; D unclear. The V end was cut by 1 base, the J end by 0 bases, with 13 bases between. CDR1 is LGHDT, CDR2 YNNKEL, per germline (reference sequence). The CDR3 extends over 17 amino acids. The chain's CDR3 is CASSQVSRLASGNTIYF. The CDR3 DNA reads as TGTGCCAGCAGCCAAGTTTCTAGGTTGGCCTCTGGAAACACCATATATTTT.

The chain is built from TRBV6-5 and TRBJ1-5; D remains ambiguous. V was trimmed by 11 bases and J by 3 bases, leaving 14 bases between them. This CDR3 has 13 residues. CDR1 MNHEY and CDR2 SVGAGI come from the germline V gene. The CDR3 loop reads CAGLCGPNQPQHF. In DNA form, the CDR3 reads TGTGCCGGATTATGCGGGCCCAATCAGCCCCAGCATTTT.

The gene calls are TRBV3-1 (or the pseudogene TRBV3-2) and TRBJ2-5; TRBD2 agrees at 7 bases. Germline V lookup: CDR1 LGHDT, CDR2 YNNKEL (reference sequence). The CDR3 is 16 residues long. The ends lost 2 bases at V and 0 bases at J; junction bases unmatched: 6. The chain's CDR3 is CASSQRGGSYQETQYF. DNA for the CDR3: TGTGCCAGCAGCCAAAGGGGCGGGAGTTACCAAGAGACCCAGTACTTC.

The chain carries TRBV12-5 and TRBJ1-1; 9 nucleotides agree with TRBD1. The V and J ends lost 5 bases and 1 base, in that order; junction bases with no gene match: 5. There are 15 residues in the CDR3. Germline assignment: CDR1 LGHNT and CDR2 FRNRAP. The CDR3 sequence: CASGLDRGWNTEAFF. In DNA, the CDR3 is TGTGCTAGTGGTCTGGACAGGGGATGGAACACTGAAGCTTTCTTT.

V is TRBV11-2 and J is TRBJ2-7; D not resolved. Between the trimmed V and J ends, which lost 5 bases and 6 bases, there was a span of 14 bases. CDR1 is SGHAT, CDR2 FQNNGV, per germline. CDR3 length: 13 amino acids. The CDR3 bases are TGTGCCAGCAGCCTCCGGGTGCTATCCGAGCAGTACTTC. As protein: CASSLRVLSEQYF.

The genes are TRBV5-4 and TRBJ2-7; tentatively, D is TRBD2 (7 bases). The germline V and J ends were trimmed by 2 bases and 0 bases, with 15 bases remaining between them. The germline gives CDR1 SGHNT, CDR2 YYREEE (reference sequence). This CDR3 contains 16 residues. The DNA of the CDR3 is TGTGCCAGCAGCTTCCTAGGGGGGGGGAGCTCCTACGAGCAGTACTTC. It yields the protein CASSFLGGGSSYEQYF.

The rearrangement joins TRBV12-5 to TRBJ1-5; the match to TRBD1 covers 9 bases. Germline loops: CDR1 LGHNT, CDR2 FRNRAP. The trim removed 6 bases at V and 8 bases at J, leaving 8 bases unmatched. This CDR3 comprises 14 residues. The CDR3 sequence is CASGLTGGREPQHF. CDR3 bases: TGTGCTAGTGGATTGACAGGGGGGAGAGAGCCCCAGCATTTT.

This sequence joins TRBV5-6 and TRBJ2-2; D is ambiguous. Germline CDR1 SGHDT, CDR2 YYEEEE. Trimming removed 2 bases at V and 4 bases at J, with 9 bases between. The CDR3 runs 14 residues. CDR3 in amino acids: CASSFPNPTGELFF. CDR3 coding DNA: TGTGCCAGCAGCTTCCCTAATCCCACCGGGGAGCTGTTTTTT.